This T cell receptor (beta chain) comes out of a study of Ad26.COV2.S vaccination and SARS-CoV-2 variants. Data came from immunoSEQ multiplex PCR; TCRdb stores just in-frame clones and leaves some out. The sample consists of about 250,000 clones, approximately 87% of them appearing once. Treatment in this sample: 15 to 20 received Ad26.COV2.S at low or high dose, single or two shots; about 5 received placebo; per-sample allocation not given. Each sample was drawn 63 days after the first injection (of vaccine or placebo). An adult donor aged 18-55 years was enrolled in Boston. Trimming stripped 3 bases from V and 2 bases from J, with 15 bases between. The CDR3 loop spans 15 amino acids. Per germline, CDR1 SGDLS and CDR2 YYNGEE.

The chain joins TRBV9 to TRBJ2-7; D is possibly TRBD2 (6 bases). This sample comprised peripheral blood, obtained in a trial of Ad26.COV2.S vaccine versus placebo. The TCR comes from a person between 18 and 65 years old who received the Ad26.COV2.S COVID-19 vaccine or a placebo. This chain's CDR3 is CASSAEAGFAYEQYF. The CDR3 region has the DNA TGTGCCAGCAGCGCAGAAGCGGGTTTCGCCTACGAGCAGTACTTC. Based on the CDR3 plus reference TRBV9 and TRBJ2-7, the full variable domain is DSGVTQTPKHLITATGQRVTLRCSPRSGDLSVYWYQQSLDQGLQFLIQYYNGEERAKGNILERFSAQQFPDLHSELNLSSLELGDSALYFCASSAEAGFAYEQYFGPGTRLTVT.